Below are 11 T cell receptor beta chains sequenced from a single sample in a study of blood T cell repertoires in COVID-19. Profiled with immunoSEQ multiplex PCR; TCRdb holds only in-frame clones, not every one. The profile shows some 510,000 clones, roughly 90% of them singletons. Sequenced material: PBMCs or T cells enriched from blood (not recorded which). These TCRs come from a woman aged 40 to 50 who had recovered from COVID-19.

V and J are TRBV7-2 and TRBJ2-2, with D uncertain. The CDR3 is 14 residues long. Germline CDR1 SGHTA, CDR2 FQGNSA. V gave up 3 bases and J gave up 2 bases, with 7 bases separating them. The CDR3 bases are TGTGCCAGCAGCTTTGCCAGAAACACCGGGGAGCTGTTTTTT. It translates to CASSFARNTGELFF.

The CDR3 DNA reads TGTGCCAGCTCACCGAGACCGGAGATGGAGAATGGCTACACCTTC. Its translation: CASSPRPEMENGYTF. The chain links TRBV18 to TRBJ1-2; D remains unclear. Germline assignment: CDR1 KGHSH and CDR2 LQKENI. Trimming took 3 bases from V and 6 from J, leaving 17 bases between them. The CDR3 has 15 amino acids.

This clone was found once. The CDR3: CASSAKTGIDFSGANVLTF. DNA of the CDR3: TGTGCCAGCAGCGCGAAGACGGGGATAGATTTCTCTGGGGCCAACGTCCTGACTTTC. This chain links TRBV7-6 with TRBJ2-6; D perhaps matches TRBD2 (5 bases). V lost 5 bases to trimming and J lost 0 bases, with 20 bases between them. The CDR3 extends over 19 amino acids. Germline CDR1 is SGHVS and CDR2 is FNYEAQ.

A remark on this clone: This same CDR3 is encoded by further DNA sequences in the sample. Here the CDR3 DNA reads TGTGCCAGCTCACCACCGTCAACAGATACGCAGTATTTT. It encodes CASSPPSTDTQYF. The rearrangement joins TRBV18 to TRBJ2-3, with D uncertain. Per the germline V gene, CDR1 is KGHSH and CDR2 is LQKENI. The CDR3 runs to 13 residues. Trimming left V 0 bases short and J 3 bases short, with 4 bases between.

This clone appeared once. Here the CDR3 reads CASSPVRGQPQHF. In nucleotides, the CDR3 is TGTGCCAGCAGCCCGGTCAGGGGACAGCCCCAGCATTTT. This chain connects TRBV7-2 to TRBJ1-5; D is possibly TRBD1 (6 bases). CDR3 length equals 13 residues. Germline CDR1 and CDR2: SGHTA and FQGNSA. V dropped 5 bases and J dropped 7 bases, with 12 bases sitting between them.

V gene TRBV19 combines with J gene TRBJ1-5, with 10 bases identical to TRBD1. The CDR3 spans 17 residues. Looked up from germline, CDR1 is LNHDA and CDR2 is SQIVND (reference sequence). J was trimmed by 3 bases and V by 4 bases; bases with no gene match: 9. CDR3 coding DNA: TGTGCCAGTAGTACCTTCGGAGACAGGGGGCCCAATCAGCCCCAGCATTTT. Amino acid sequence: CASSTFGDRGPNQPQHF.

The chain employs TRBV7-8 and TRBJ1-5, with 7 bases matching TRBD1. Germline V gene lookup returns CDR1 SGHVS and CDR2 FQNEAQ. This CDR3 comprises 17 residues. V was pared by 5 bases and J by 9 bases, with 19 bases of the junction left unmatched. CDR3 residues: CASSDGTALSGGRPQHF. The CDR3 DNA follows: TGTGCCAGCAGCGACGGGACAGCCCTCAGCGGGGGACGGCCCCAGCATTTT.

This clone was detected a few times. The chain carries TRBV2 and TRBJ1-6; 8 bases agree with TRBD1. The CDR3 runs 14 residues. V was pared by 10 bases and J by 10 bases, with 12 bases of the junction left unmatched. Germline-derived CDR1 and CDR2 are SNHLY and FYNNEI. CDR3 nucleotide sequence: TGTGCCACCAAGACAGGGGCCCAAAAGTCACCCCTCCACTTT. Its protein product is CATKTGAQKSPLHF.

The chain couples TRBV15 to TRBJ1-1; no clear D. In germline, CDR1 is LNHNV, CDR2 YYDKDF (reference sequence). Trimming removed 0 bases from V and 4 bases from J, with 9 bases in between. This CDR3 spans 14 amino acids. The CDR3 here is CATSRDRKLTEAFF. CDR3 in DNA: TGTGCCACCAGCAGAGACCGTAAGCTCACTGAAGCTTTCTTT.

About this clone itself: The sample carries other DNA sequences with the same CDR3. The chain recombines TRBV12-3 or TRBV12-4 with TRBJ2-2, with D possibly matching TRBD1 (6 bases). CDR3 length: 13 residues. Trimming left V 3 bases short and J 4 bases short, with 6 bases between. The CDR3 is CASSFRGTGELFF. CDR3 bases: TGTGCCAGCAGTTTCAGGGGCACCGGGGAGCTGTTTTTT.

The gene calls are TRBV21-1 and TRBJ1-2; the table's TRBD1 call for D was not verified on the DNA. TRBV21-1 is shown as a pseudogene. CDR3 length equals 17 residues. The DNA of the CDR3 is TGTGCCAGCAGCCGTCGACCGGGACAGGGGTTGCGTGGTGGCTACACCTTC. Its protein is CASSRRPGQGLRGGYTF.